The sample holds a few counts of the clone carrying this T cell receptor (beta chain). Antigen: not known. These data originate in a study of cytotoxic CD8 clonotypes in ibrutinib-treated CLL. Study-level findings and limits: At baseline, clonality was higher than in age-matched healthy donors and correlated with CD8+ counts.

This table comes from immunoSEQ multiplex PCR, and its TCRdb copy is limited to in-frame clones, with some not included. Here the sample spans over 150,000 clones, over 60% being singletons. This CDR3 region has 11 residues. Between the trimmed V and J ends, which lost 5 bases and 4 bases, there was a span of 8 bases. Germline CDR1 DFQATT, CDR2 SNEGSKA (reference sequence). The gene calls are TRBV20-1 and TRBJ1-2; the D is unclear. Sequencing used PBMCs, obtained after 24 months of ibrutinib treatment. The TCR originated in a human donor with chronic lymphocytic leukemia. This CDR3 reads CSAQGFYGYTF. In DNA form, the CDR3 reads TGCAGTGCTCAAGGGTTCTATGGCTACACCTTC.